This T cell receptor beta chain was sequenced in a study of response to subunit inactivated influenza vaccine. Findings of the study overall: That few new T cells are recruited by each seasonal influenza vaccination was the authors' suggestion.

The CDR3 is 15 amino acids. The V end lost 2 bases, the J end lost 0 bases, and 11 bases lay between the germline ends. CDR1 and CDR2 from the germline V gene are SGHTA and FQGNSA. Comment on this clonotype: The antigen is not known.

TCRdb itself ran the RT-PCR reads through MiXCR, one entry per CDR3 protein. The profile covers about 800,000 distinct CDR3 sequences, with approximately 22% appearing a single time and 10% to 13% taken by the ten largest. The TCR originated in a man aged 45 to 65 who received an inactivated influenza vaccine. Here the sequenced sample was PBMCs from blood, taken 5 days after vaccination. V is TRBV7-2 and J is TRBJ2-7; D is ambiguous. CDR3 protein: CASSLFRPGSYEQYF. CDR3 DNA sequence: TGTGCCAGCAGCTTATTCCGTCCGGGCTCCTACGAGCAGTACTTC.